These T cell receptor beta chains were read from a single sample in a study of blood T cells in healthy people across ages. TCRdb reprocessed the 5' RACE reads with MiXCR, giving one entry per CDR3 protein. Counted here are fewer than 1,200,000 distinct CDR3 sequences, 20% to 25% occurring once; the ten biggest clones make up less than 0.85%. A further study also used this sample, focusing on T cells of mothers and their children.

The sequencing input was blood. The receptors originated from a girl between 2 and 10 years old in good health. Both conserved end residues are part of each CDR3. D genes are given only for firm matches. Where a row states a size, it is once, few, many or the class of an expanded clone; other rows omit it.

V gene,D gene,clone size,J gene,CDR3 protein,CDR3 DNA
TRBV7-9,.,few,TRBJ1-6,CASSPGAIEGSPLHF,TGTGCCAGCAGCCCCGGCGCCATCGAAGGGTCACCCCTCCACTTT
TRBV14,.,.,TRBJ2-1,CASSQATSYNEQFF,TGTGCCAGCAGCCAAGCGACTAGCTACAATGAGCAGTTCTTC
TRBV14,.,.,TRBJ2-4,CASSQGLLNIQYF,TGTGCCAGCAGCCAAGGGCTATTGAACATTCAGTACTTC
TRBV4-1,.,.,TRBJ1-2,CASSPITGYGYTF,TGCGCCAGCAGCCCCATAACAGGCTATGGCTACACCTTC
TRBV7-2,.,.,TRBJ1-4,CASNLGGINEKLFF,TGTGCCAGCAATTTAGGGGGAATAAATGAAAAACTGTTCTTT
TRBV6-5,.,.,TRBJ2-7,CASSTLATGQYF,TGTGCCAGCAGTACCCTAGCGACAGGGCAGTACTTC
TRBV5-8,TRBD1,.,TRBJ2-4,CASSEGTGKNIQYF,TGTGCCAGCAGCGAGGGGACAGGGAAAAACATTCAGTACTTC
TRBV20-1,.,.,TRBJ2-4,CSATHQGRANIQYF,TGCAGTGCAACCCATCAGGGTCGGGCGAACATTCAGTACTTC
TRBV11-2,.,once,TRBJ1-2,CASSRNSGRNPYGYTF,TGTGCCAGCAGCCGCAATTCGGGACGCAACCCATATGGCTACACCTTC
TRBV7-2,.,.,TRBJ2-1,CASSFSGQGSSYNEQFF,TGTGCCAGCAGCTTTTCAGGCCAGGGTAGCTCCTACAATGAGCAGTTCTTC
TRBV3-1,.,few,TRBJ2-1,CASSHAGYNEQFF,TGTGCCAGCAGCCATGCGGGATACAATGAGCAGTTCTTC